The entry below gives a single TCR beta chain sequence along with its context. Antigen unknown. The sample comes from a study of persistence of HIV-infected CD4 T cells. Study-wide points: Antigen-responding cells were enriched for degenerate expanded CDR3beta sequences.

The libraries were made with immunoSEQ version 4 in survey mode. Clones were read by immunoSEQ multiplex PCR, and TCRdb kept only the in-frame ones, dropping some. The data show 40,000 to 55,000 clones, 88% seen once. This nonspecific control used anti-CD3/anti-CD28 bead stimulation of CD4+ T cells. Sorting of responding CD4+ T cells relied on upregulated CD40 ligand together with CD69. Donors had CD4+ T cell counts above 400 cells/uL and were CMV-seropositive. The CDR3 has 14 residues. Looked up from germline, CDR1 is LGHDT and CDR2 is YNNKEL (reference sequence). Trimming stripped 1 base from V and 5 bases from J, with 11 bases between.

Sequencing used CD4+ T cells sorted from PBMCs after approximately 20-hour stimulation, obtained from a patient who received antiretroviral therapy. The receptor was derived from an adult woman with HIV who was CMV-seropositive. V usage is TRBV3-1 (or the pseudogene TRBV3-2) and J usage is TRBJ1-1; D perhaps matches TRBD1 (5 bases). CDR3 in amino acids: CASSQGGGKTEAFF. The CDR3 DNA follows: TGTGCCAGCAGCCAAGGTGGGGGAAAGACTGAAGCTTTCTTT.